This TCR beta chain was recorded in a study of human T cells and chemical hapten exposure. Study information: Largely, small differences in pooled library volume made per-sample TCR yields vary.

This clonotype was found a few times. The authors extracted total RNA from unfractionated whole blood. Germline CDR1 and CDR2: SGHKS and YYEKEE (reference sequence). The CDR3 length is 14 residues. Unmatched junction bases numbered 7, after V lost 5 bases and J lost 5 bases. Library construction involved attaching unique molecular identifiers to individual cDNA molecules, which allowed quantitative, reproducible TCR counting. Original data processing: Counts of TCRs in each sample centred on a median of around 100,000 and extended from about 20,000 to 690,000. TCRdb re-analysed the 5' RACE reads in MiXCR, keeping a single row per CDR3 protein. These V and J calls are TCRdb output, not the study's own analysis. The data show 120,000 to 150,000 distinct CDR3 sequences, 4.1% seen once.

The chain uses TRBV5-5 and TRBJ2-5, with 9 bases lining up with TRBD1. This sequence originates from a female donor in good health. DNA of the CDR3: TGTGCCAGCAGACCAACAGGGGGCTTGGAGACCCAGTACTTC. Translating gives CASRPTGGLETQYF.